A selection of T cell receptor beta chains follows, all from one sample in a study of cytomegalovirus exposure and HLA in healthy donors. Libraries were prepared by immunoSEQ multiplex PCR; TCRdb keeps only in-frame clonotypes and omits some of them. The table lists tens of thousands of clones, roughly four fifths of them singletons. The sample was PBMCs. The receptors derive from a middle-aged woman in good health and CMV-seropositive. Both conserved end residues are trimmed from each CDR3. A D gene is named only where the DNA matches it firmly.

D: TRBD1; V: TRBV25-1; J: TRBJ1-1; CDR3: ASSEGQRYTEAF
D: NA; V: TRBV6-5; J: TRBJ1-6; CDR3: ASGITALVSPLH
D: TRBD2; V: TRBV25-1; J: TRBJ2-3; CDR3: ASSESSGGDTDTQY
D: TRBD1; V: TRBV9; J: TRBJ1-1; CDR3: ASSSLTGRNTEAF
D: NA; V: TRBV6-1; J: TRBJ1-5; CDR3: ASSERRGGVSNQPQH
D: TRBD1; V: TRBV6-1; J: TRBJ2-2; CDR3: ASSFRGLNTGELF
D: TRBD1; V: TRBV5-8; J: TRBJ1-3; CDR3: ASSFTIRGRVTGNTIY
D: NA; V: TRBV28; J: TRBJ1-5; CDR3: ASTRGGPQHQPQH
D: NA; V: TRBV9; J: TRBJ1-3; CDR3: ASSHDSSSGNTIY
D: NA; V: TRBV5-4; J: TRBJ2-7; CDR3: ASTTYEQAYEQY
D: NA; V: TRBV4-2; J: TRBJ2-7; CDR3: ASSQGGQWEQY
D: NA; V: TRBV6-1; J: TRBJ2-1; CDR3: ASSDRDSYNEQF
D: TRBD1; V: TRBV28; J: TRBJ2-7; CDR3: ASSLSGTGFPY
D: NA; V: TRBV19; J: TRBJ1-5; CDR3: ATSGGLNQPQH
D: NA; V: TRBV28; J: TRBJ2-3; CDR3: ASRSGRGEADTQY
D: TRBD1; V: TRBV29-1; J: TRBJ1-4; CDR3: SVGPSGTVEEKLF
D: NA; V: TRBV5-5; J: TRBJ1-1; CDR3: ASSPRDDQAEAF
D: NA; V: TRBV27; J: TRBJ1-2; CDR3: ASSTEAAYGYT
D: TRBD1; V: TRBV28; J: TRBJ2-1; CDR3: ASRGPGQLIEQF
D: TRBD1; V: TRBV6-5; J: TRBJ1-6; CDR3: ASSPYRGSSPLH
D: TRBD2; V: TRBV5-1; J: TRBJ2-3; CDR3: ASSPELQGGGGDTQY
D: NA; V: TRBV7-8; J: TRBJ1-1; CDR3: ASSLFEGGTEAF
D: NA; V: TRBV21-1; J: TRBJ2-7; CDR3: ASSTRIVRDRTTYEQY
D: NA; V: TRBV11-3; J: TRBJ1-1; CDR3: ASSLDQTGTRNTEAF
D: TRBD1; V: TRBV18; J: TRBJ1-1; CDR3: ASSPGTAMNTEAF
D: TRBD2; V: TRBV5-4; J: TRBJ2-7; CDR3: ASSGFGGGAPYEQY
D: NA; V: TRBV19; J: TRBJ2-5; CDR3: ASTPFRGGMKY
D: NA; V: TRBV7-8; J: TRBJ2-5; CDR3: ASSLGGGGETQY
D: NA; V: TRBV21-1; J: TRBJ2-1; CDR3: ASNSGQGIGNEQF
D: TRBD1; V: TRBV6-1; J: TRBJ1-6; CDR3: ASRDRVNSPLH
D: TRBD1; V: TRBV7-9; J: TRBJ1-1; CDR3: ASSSAGTANTEAF
D: NA; V: TRBV7-9; J: TRBJ2-1; CDR3: ASSSYSPDNEQF
D: TRBD1; V: TRBV27; J: TRBJ2-7; CDR3: ASSSGTVYEQY
D: NA; V: TRBV29-1; J: TRBJ2-2; CDR3: SVGGGTGELF
D: NA; V: TRBV27; J: TRBJ1-2; CDR3: ASSIREGGNYGYT
D: TRBD1; V: TRBV12-5; J: TRBJ1-5; CDR3: ASGLDRQGLQTQPQH
D: NA; V: TRBV7-8; J: TRBJ1-4; CDR3: ASSPGGGGNEKLF
D: NA; V: TRBV5-4; J: TRBJ2-5; CDR3: ASSKSAGALQETQY
D: TRBD1; V: TRBV6-1; J: TRBJ1-2; CDR3: ANQMTGRYGYT
D: NA; V: TRBV30; J: TRBJ2-7; CDR3: AGYREGYEQY
D: NA; V: TRBV2; J: TRBJ1-6; CDR3: ASRPAGALISPLH
D: TRBD2; V: TRBV11-2; J: TRBJ2-3; CDR3: ASSLAPGSVLAATDTQY
D: NA; V: TRBV10-1; J: TRBJ2-5; CDR3: ASSESGGPSGTQY
D: NA; V: TRBV4-2; J: TRBJ2-1; CDR3: ASSQDQGSYNEQF
D: TRBD1; V: TRBV7-2; J: TRBJ1-1; CDR3: ASRDSTGGRGGAF
D: NA; V: TRBV15; J: TRBJ1-1; CDR3: ATGVTRVNTEAF
D: NA; V: TRBV6-5; J: TRBJ1-6; CDR3: ASSYVSRGGNSPLH
D: NA; V: TRBV7-9; J: TRBJ2-5; CDR3: ASSLGGVETQY
D: NA; V: TRBV6-5; J: TRBJ2-2; CDR3: ASSPDGRGELF
D: NA; V: TRBV30; J: TRBJ1-1; CDR3: AWSLPTAAAF
D: TRBD2; V: TRBV30; J: TRBJ2-1; CDR3: AWPNSGGTARIKEQF
D: NA; V: TRBV9; J: TRBJ2-2; CDR3: ASSVVAGAGELF
D: TRBD2; V: TRBV11-3; J: TRBJ2-5; CDR3: ASSPSSGGAEETQY
D: NA; V: TRBV5-1; J: TRBJ2-5; CDR3: ASRDSSQLEQY
D: NA; V: TRBV6-1; J: TRBJ2-1; CDR3: ASSEAYRTYNEQF
D: TRBD1; V: TRBV19; J: TRBJ1-5; CDR3: ASQSRGISNQPQH